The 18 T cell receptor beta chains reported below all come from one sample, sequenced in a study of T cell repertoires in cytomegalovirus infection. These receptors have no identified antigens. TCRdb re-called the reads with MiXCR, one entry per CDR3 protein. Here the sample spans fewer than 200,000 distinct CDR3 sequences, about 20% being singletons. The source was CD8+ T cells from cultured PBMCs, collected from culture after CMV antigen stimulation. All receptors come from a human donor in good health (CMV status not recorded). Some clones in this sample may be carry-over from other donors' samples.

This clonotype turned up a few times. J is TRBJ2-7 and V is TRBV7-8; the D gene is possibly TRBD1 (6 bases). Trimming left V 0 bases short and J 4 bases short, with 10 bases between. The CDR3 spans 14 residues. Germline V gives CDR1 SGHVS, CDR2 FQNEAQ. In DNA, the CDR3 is TGTGCCAGCAGCTTAGCGCAACAGGGATACGAGCAGTACTTC. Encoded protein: CASSLAQQGYEQYF. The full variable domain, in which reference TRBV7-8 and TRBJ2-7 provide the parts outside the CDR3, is GAGVSQSPRYKVAKRGQDVALRCDPISGHVSLFWYQQALGQGPEFLTYFQNEAQLDKSGLPSDRFFAERPEGSVSTLKIQRTQQEDSAVYLCASSLAQQGYEQYFGPGTRLTVT.

The CDR3 bases are TGTGCCAGCAGCCCCAAGGGTTGGGATCAGCCCCAGCATTTT. Protein product: CASSPKGWDQPQHF. The genes are TRBV7-9 and TRBJ1-5, with D unclear. Germline values: CDR1 SEHNR, CDR2 FQNEAQ (reference sequence). With 5 bases removed from V and 5 bases from J, the gap between germline ends came to 13 bases. The CDR3 sequence is 14 residues long.

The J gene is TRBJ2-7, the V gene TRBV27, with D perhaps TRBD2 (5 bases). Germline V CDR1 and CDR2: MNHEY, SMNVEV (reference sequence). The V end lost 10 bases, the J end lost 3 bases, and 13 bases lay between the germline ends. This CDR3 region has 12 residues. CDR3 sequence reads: CATFGVRYEQYF. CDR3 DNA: TGTGCCACCTTCGGGGTACGCTACGAGCAGTACTTC.

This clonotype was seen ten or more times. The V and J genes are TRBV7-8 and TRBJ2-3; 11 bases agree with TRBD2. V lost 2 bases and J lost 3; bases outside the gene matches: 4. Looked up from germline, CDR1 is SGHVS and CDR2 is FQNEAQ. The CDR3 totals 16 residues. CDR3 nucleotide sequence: TGTGCCAGCAGCTTACTAGCGGGAGGATCTACAGATACGCAGTATTTT. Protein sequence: CASSLLAGGSTDTQYF.

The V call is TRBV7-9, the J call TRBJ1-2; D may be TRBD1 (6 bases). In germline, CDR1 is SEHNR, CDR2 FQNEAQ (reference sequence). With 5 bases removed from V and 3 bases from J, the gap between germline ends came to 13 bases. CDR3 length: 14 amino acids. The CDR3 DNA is TGTGCCAGCAGCGACCCGCAGGGGTACTATGGCTACACCTTC. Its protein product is CASSDPQGYYGYTF.

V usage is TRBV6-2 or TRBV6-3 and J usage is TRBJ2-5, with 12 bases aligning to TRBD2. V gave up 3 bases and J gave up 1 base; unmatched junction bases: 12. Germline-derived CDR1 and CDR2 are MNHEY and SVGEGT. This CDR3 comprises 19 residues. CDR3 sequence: CASSYPLARLAGAQETQYF. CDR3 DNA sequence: TGTGCCAGCAGTTATCCCCTTGCCAGACTAGCGGGGGCCCAAGAGACCCAGTACTTC.

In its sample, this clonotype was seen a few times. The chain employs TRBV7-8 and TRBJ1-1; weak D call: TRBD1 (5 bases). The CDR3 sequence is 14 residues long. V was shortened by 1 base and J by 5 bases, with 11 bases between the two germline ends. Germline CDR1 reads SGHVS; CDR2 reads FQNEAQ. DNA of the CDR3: TGTGCCAGCAGCTTAGTGGTTGAGGGGACTGAAGCTTTCTTT. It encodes CASSLVVEGTEAFF. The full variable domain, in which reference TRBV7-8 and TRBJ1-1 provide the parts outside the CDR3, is GAGVSQSPRYKVAKRGQDVALRCDPISGHVSLFWYQQALGQGPEFLTYFQNEAQLDKSGLPSDRFFAERPEGSVSTLKIQRTQQEDSAVYLCASSLVVEGTEAFFGQGTRLTVV.

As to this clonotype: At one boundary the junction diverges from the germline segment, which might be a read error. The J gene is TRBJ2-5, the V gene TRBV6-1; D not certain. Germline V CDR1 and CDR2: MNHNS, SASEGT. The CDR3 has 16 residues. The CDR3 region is CARSEVVSLGQETQYF. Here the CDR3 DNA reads TGTGCCAGGAGTGAAGTAGTCAGCTTGGGGCAAGAGACCCAGTACTTC.

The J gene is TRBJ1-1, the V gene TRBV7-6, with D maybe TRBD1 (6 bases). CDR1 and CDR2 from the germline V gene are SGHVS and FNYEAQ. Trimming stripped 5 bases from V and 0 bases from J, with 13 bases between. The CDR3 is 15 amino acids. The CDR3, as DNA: TGTGCCAGCAGCCCTCAGACAGGTGTGAACACTGAAGCTTTCTTT. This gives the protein CASSPQTGVNTEAFF.

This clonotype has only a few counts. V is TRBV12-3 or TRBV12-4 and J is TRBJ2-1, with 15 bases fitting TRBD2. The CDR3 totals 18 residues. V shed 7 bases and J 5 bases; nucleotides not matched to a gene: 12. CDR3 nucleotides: TGTGCCAGCATCCTCGGACTAGCGGGGGGGCAAGTACACAATGAGCAGTTCTTC. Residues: CASILGLAGGQVHNEQFF.

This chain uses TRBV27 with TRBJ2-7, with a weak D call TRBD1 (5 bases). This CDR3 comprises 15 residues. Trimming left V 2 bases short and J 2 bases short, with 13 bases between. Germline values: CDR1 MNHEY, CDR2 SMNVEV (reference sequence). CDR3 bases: TGTGCCAGCAGTTTAGGGGCGGCCGTTGCCTACGAGCAGTACTTC. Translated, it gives CASSLGAAVAYEQYF.

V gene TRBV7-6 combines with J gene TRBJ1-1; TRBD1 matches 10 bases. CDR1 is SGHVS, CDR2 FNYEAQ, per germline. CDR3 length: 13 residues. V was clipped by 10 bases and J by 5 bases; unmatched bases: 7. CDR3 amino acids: CATSDRGRTEAFF. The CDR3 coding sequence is TGTGCCACCTCAGACAGGGGGCGAACTGAAGCTTTCTTT.

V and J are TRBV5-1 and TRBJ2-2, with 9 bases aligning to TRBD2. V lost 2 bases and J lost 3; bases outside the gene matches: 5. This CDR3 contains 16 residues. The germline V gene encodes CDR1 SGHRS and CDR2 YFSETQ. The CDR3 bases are TGCGCCAGCAGCTTCGGCGGGGGGGAGTACACCGGGGAGCTGTTTTTT. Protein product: CASSFGGGEYTGELFF.

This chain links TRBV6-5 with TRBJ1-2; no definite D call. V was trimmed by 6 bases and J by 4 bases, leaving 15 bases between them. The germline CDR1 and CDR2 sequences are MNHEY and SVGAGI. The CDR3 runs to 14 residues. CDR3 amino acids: CASSFRGLVYGYTF. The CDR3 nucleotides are TGTGCCAGCAGCTTCCGAGGGCTCGTCTATGGCTACACCTTC.

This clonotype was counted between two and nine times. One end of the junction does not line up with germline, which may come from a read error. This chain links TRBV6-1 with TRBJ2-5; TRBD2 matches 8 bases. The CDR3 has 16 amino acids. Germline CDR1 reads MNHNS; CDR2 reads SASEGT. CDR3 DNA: TGTGCCAGCAGTGAATGGGTAGCGGGGAGCCAAGAGACCCGGTACTTC. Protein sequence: CASSEWVAGSQETRYF.

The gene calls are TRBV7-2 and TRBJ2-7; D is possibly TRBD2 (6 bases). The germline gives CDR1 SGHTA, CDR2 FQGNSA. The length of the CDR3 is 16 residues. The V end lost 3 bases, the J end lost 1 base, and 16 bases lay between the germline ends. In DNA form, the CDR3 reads TGTGCCAGCAGCTTTTCTCGCGGGGCCAGGTCCTACGAGCAGTACTTC. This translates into CASSFSRGARSYEQYF.

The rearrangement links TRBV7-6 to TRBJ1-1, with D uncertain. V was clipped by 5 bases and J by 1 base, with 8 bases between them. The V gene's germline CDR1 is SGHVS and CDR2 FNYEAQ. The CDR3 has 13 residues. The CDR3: CASSPSGNTEAFF. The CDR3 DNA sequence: TGTGCCAGCAGCCCCTCAGGGAACACTGAAGCTTTCTTT.

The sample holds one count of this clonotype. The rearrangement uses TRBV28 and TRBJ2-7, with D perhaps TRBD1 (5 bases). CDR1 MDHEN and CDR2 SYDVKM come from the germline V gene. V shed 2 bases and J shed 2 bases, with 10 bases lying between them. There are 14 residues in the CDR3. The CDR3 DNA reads TGTGCCAGCAGTTTACCAGGGATGGCCTACGAGCAGTACTTC. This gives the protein CASSLPGMAYEQYF.